A selection of T cell receptor beta chains follows, all from one sample in a study of blood T cell repertoires in COVID-19. Sequenced by immunoSEQ multiplex PCR; TCRdb stores in-frame clones only, minus some. Counted here are a few hundred thousand clones, 88% occurring once; the ten biggest clones make up 4%. Sequenced input: peripheral blood. The receptors originated from a man between 60 and 75 years old who had recovered from COVID-19. The conserved cysteine and the conserved F or W are not part of the CDR3 here. Fields, in order: V gene, J gene, clone size, CDR3 protein. The size entry is marked missing in some rows and otherwise reads once, few, many or a size class.

>TRBV6-5|TRBJ2-2|once
ASSLTGTNTGELF
>TRBV19|TRBJ2-2|.
ASRGTANTGELF
>TRBV29-1|TRBJ2-1|.
SVGAGDRVWNEQF
>TRBV6-1|TRBJ2-7|.
ASSDSGGAYEQY
>TRBV6-5|TRBJ1-5|.
ASSPGGYGPQH
>TRBV5-1|TRBJ1-4|.
ASSAGQGWGEKLF
>TRBV7-8|TRBJ1-2|.
ASSSDRGQVGYT
>TRBV4-1|TRBJ1-2|few
ASSQVTGWEANYGYT
>TRBV12-3/TRBV12-4|TRBJ1-2|few
ASSLFGDGYT
>TRBV11-2|TRBJ2-1|.
ASSPRYNEQF
>TRBV7-2|TRBJ1-5|.
ASSLAGGAGNQPQH
>TRBV19|TRBJ1-3|.
ASSGLGGRGNTIY
>TRBV5-1|TRBJ1-2|.
ASSPTTGGVVDGYT
>TRBV7-8|TRBJ1-1|.
ASSLRNPGTGMNTEAF
>TRBV18|TRBJ2-3|.
ASSLDRGTDTQY
>TRBV3-1/TRBV3-2|TRBJ2-1|.
ASRPSSGGFYNEQF
>TRBV5-1|TRBJ1-2|.
ASSLQSGREDGYT
>TRBV11-2|TRBJ2-2|.
ASSLVATGVAGELF
>TRBV2|TRBJ2-1|once
ASRGGTVSLNNEQF
>TRBV11-2|TRBJ2-2|.
ASSLNSLSGELF
>TRBV29-1|TRBJ2-2|.
SVAQGGTGELF
>TRBV6-2/TRBV6-3|TRBJ2-7|.
ASSYARLAGGSYEQY
>TRBV5-6|TRBJ1-4|.
ASSWGTATNEKLF
>TRBV2|TRBJ1-6|.
ASTIPRDRVPPLH
>TRBV6-6|TRBJ2-3|.
ASNERGSTDTQY
>TRBV6-5|TRBJ2-5|.
ASRYLETQY
>TRBV30|TRBJ2-5|.
AWSVGARDRFYQETQY
>TRBV6-6|TRBJ2-2|.
ASSLYMNTGELF
>TRBV10-1|TRBJ2-1|.
ASSGTRGSYNEQF
>TRBV4-1|TRBJ2-7|few
ASSQAPYEQY
>TRBV7-9|TRBJ2-5|.
ASSPGGLETQY
>TRBV5-1|TRBJ1-1|.
ASSSNRGQGPDTEAF
>TRBV25-1|TRBJ1-2|.
ASSPGGSSAYGYT